This entry lists 26 T cell receptor beta chains sequenced from one sample in a study of identical twins. TCRdb redid the calling of the 5' RACE reads with MiXCR, one entry per CDR3 protein. The sample carries over 500,000 distinct CDR3 sequences, approximately 22% recorded once. These data were also reused for a study on T cells expressing NK-cell markers.

Sequenced: CD4+ T cells sorted from blood. The receptors here all came from a woman aged 18-29 years in good health.

This clonotype has a handful of counts. The chain links TRBV25-1 to TRBJ2-7, with D unclear. Germline CDR1 is MGHDK and CDR2 is SYGVNS. V was trimmed by 4 bases and J by 0 bases, leaving 7 bases between them. The CDR3 runs 13 residues. As DNA, the CDR3 is TGTGCCAGCAGTGGTCCTACCTCCTACGAGCAGTACTTC. Translated: CASSGPTSYEQYF.

The chain carries TRBV19 and TRBJ1-4, with a weak D call TRBD1 (6 bases). The ends were cut back, 10 bases at V and 8 bases at J, with 17 bases in the middle. This CDR3 is 13 amino acids long. Germline loops: CDR1 LNHDA, CDR2 SQIVND (reference sequence). CDR3 region: CATKGRGVEKLFF. The CDR3 nucleotides are TGTGCCACCAAGGGCAGGGGTGTGGAAAAACTGTTTTTT.

This clonotype was found a few times. The gene calls are TRBV2 and TRBJ1-5, with a tentative D call TRBD1 (5 bases). The germline gives CDR1 SNHLY, CDR2 FYNNEI. V was clipped by 6 bases and J by 7 bases, with 16 bases between them. CDR3 length: 14 amino acids. CDR3 in amino acids: CASSRDGVRQPQHF. In DNA, the CDR3 is TGTGCCAGCAGCCGGGACGGAGTCCGACAGCCCCAGCATTTT.

This rearrangement joins TRBV6-1 to TRBJ2-1, with 9 nucleotides matching TRBD2. With 7 bases clipped from V and 4 bases from J, the junction kept 8 bases outside the gene matches. CDR1 is MNHNS, CDR2 SASEGT, per germline. The length of the CDR3 is 15 residues. In DNA form, the CDR3 reads TGTGCCAGCATCGGGCTAAGCGGGAGGTACAATGAGCAGTTCTTC. Protein: CASIGLSGRYNEQFF.

This clonotype has just a few counts. The V gene is TRBV6-2 or TRBV6-3, the J gene TRBJ1-1, with TRBD1 matching over 8 bases. After removal of 2 bases from V and 4 bases from J, the junction contained 3 bases not matched to a gene. The CDR3 contains 14 residues. CDR1 is MNHEY and CDR2 is SVGEGT in the germline V gene. The CDR3 DNA sequence: TGTGCCAGCAGTTACACAGGGGGTATCACTGAAGCTTTCTTT. It specifies CASSYTGGITEAFF.

This clonotype appeared a few times. The chain links TRBV12-3 or TRBV12-4 to TRBJ1-1, with no clear D. The length of the CDR3 is 17 residues. V shed 2 bases and J shed 5 bases, with 21 bases lying between them. CDR3 nucleotides: TGTGCCAGCAGTTTAAGACGTAGTGGTAATGTTTGGACTGAAGCTTTCTTT. Its translation is CASSLRRSGNVWTEAFF.

The chain is built from TRBV7-2 and TRBJ2-3; 13 nucleotides line up with TRBD2. The V segment lost 5 bases and the J segment 8 bases; nucleotides outside the gene matches: 7. CDR3 length: 15 amino acids. Germline V lookup: CDR1 SGHTA, CDR2 FQGNSA. CDR3 sequence reads: CASSPRTSGGPTQYF. The DNA for the CDR3 is TGTGCCAGCAGCCCTCGGACTAGCGGGGGCCCTACGCAGTATTTT. The variable domain in full, with the rest retrieved from reference TRBV7-2 and TRBJ2-3, is GAGVSQSPSNKVTEKGKDVELRCDPISGHTALYWYRQSLGQGLEFLIYFQGNSAPDKSGLPSDRFSAERTGGSVSTLTIQRTQQEDSAVYLCASSPRTSGGPTQYFGPGTRLTVL.

This chain uses TRBV29-1 with TRBJ2-7; D possibly corresponds to TRBD2 (5 bases). Germline-derived CDR1 and CDR2 are SQVTM and ANQGSEA. CDR3 size: 11 residues. Written as DNA, the CDR3 is TGCCCCCCCCCGGGGTGGTACGAGCAGTACTTC. It yields the protein CPPPGWYEQYF.

The CDR3 DNA sequence: TGCGCCAGCAGCTTGGTAGGGACAGGGGACTATGGCTACACCTTC. This gives the protein CASSLVGTGDYGYTF. The rearrangement links TRBV5-1 to TRBJ1-2; 10 bases agree with TRBD1. J was trimmed by 3 bases and V by 0 bases; bases with no gene match: 2. CDR3 size: 15 residues. Per germline, CDR1 SGHRS and CDR2 YFSETQ. The whole variable domain, filled in from reference TRBV5-1 and TRBJ1-2, reads KAGVTQTPRYLIKTRGQQVTLSCSPISGHRSVSWYQQTPGQGLQFLFEYFSETQRNKGNFPGRFSGRQFSNSRSEMNVSTLELGDSALYLCASSLVGTGDYGYTFGSGTRLTVV.

The chain combines TRBV10-1 with TRBJ2-2, with TRBD2 matching 8 bases. This CDR3 comprises 14 residues. J lost 8 bases, V lost 6 bases, and 8 bases had no gene match. Germline-derived CDR1 and CDR2 are WNHNN and SYGVQD (reference sequence). CDR3 DNA: TGCGCCAGCAGCACCGGGACTAGTAATGGGGAGCTGTTTTTT. It yields the protein CASSTGTSNGELFF.

The chain couples TRBV2 to TRBJ1-1, with 7 bases identical to TRBD1. The CDR3 has 13 residues. V shed 7 bases and J 1 base; nucleotides not matched to a gene: 3. CDR1 is SNHLY, CDR2 FYNNEI, per germline. The CDR3 loop is CASKGQSNTEAFF. CDR3 in DNA: TGTGCCAGCAAGGGACAGTCGAACACTGAAGCTTTCTTT.

This clonotype was detected only a few times. The V call is TRBV6-1, the J call TRBJ1-2; D is unclear. The CDR3 runs 13 residues. Germline V gives CDR1 MNHNS, CDR2 SASEGT. Trimming stripped 5 bases from V and 1 base from J, with 8 bases between. The CDR3 coding sequence is TGTGCCAGCAGTCGGGGTTTTAACTATGGCTACACCTTC. As protein: CASSRGFNYGYTF.

This clonotype was found many times. The chain recombines TRBV6-2 or TRBV6-3 with TRBJ2-3, with 14 positions matching TRBD2. V lost 6 bases to trimming and J lost 6 bases; unmatched junction nucleotides: 5. Per germline, CDR1 MNHEY and CDR2 SVGEGT. The CDR3 covers 15 residues. CDR3 DNA: TGTGCCAGCAGACGACTAGCGGGAGGGCCTGATACGCAGTATTTT. It is translated as CASRRLAGGPDTQYF.

This clonotype came up a few times. V and J are TRBV20-1 and TRBJ2-7; D ambiguous. The CDR3 totals 14 residues. V shed 3 bases and J shed 2 bases, with 14 bases lying between them. Germline CDR1 is DFQATT and CDR2 is SNEGSKA (reference sequence). CDR3 in DNA: TGCAGTGCTAGCCCGACTCTTAATACCTACGAGCAGTACTTC. The encoded protein is CSASPTLNTYEQYF.

This clonotype was found a few times. The chain employs TRBV6-5 and TRBJ2-1, with D perhaps TRBD2 (5 bases). The CDR3 has 13 amino acids. Germline V gene data show CDR1 as MNHEY and CDR2 as SVGAGI. V gave up 1 base and J gave up 6 bases, with 7 bases separating them. The CDR3 spells CASSYLGGNEQFF. In DNA, the CDR3 is TGTGCCAGCAGTTACTTAGGAGGCAATGAGCAGTTCTTC.

The sample holds a few counts of this clonotype. The rearrangement uses TRBV9 and TRBJ2-7, with TRBD2 matching 14 bases. J was trimmed by 0 bases and V by 4 bases; bases with no gene match: 3. This CDR3 contains 16 residues. Germline V lookup: CDR1 SGDLS, CDR2 YYNGEE. The CDR3 loop reads CASSQGLAGASYEQYF. CDR3 bases: TGTGCCAGCAGCCAGGGACTAGCGGGAGCCTCCTACGAGCAGTACTTC.

This chain connects TRBV7-2 to TRBJ2-7; 10 bases are shared with TRBD2. V was clipped by 1 base and J by 5 bases; unmatched bases: 5. Germline V gives CDR1 SGHTA, CDR2 FQGNSA. CDR3 length: 15 amino acids. This chain's CDR3 is CASSLVRLAGDEQYF. CDR3 coding DNA: TGTGCCAGCAGCTTAGTTCGCCTAGCGGGAGACGAGCAGTACTTC.

V usage is TRBV20-1 and J usage is TRBJ2-1; 7 nucleotides match TRBD1. Germline values: CDR1 DFQATT, CDR2 SNEGSKA (reference sequence). This CDR3 has 13 amino acids. V trimming: 2 bases; J trimming: 2 bases; junction bases outside the gene matches: 0. The CDR3 protein is CSARQGAYNEQFF. Here the CDR3 DNA reads TGCAGTGCTAGACAGGGGGCCTACAATGAGCAGTTCTTC.

The CDR3 protein is CSAPTGTSGSWETQYF. The CDR3 DNA follows: TGCAGTGCTCCTACCGGGACTAGCGGGAGCTGGGAGACCCAGTACTTC. The chain uses TRBV20-1 and TRBJ2-5, with 14 bases identical to TRBD2. Germline CDR1 and CDR2: DFQATT and SNEGSKA (reference sequence). This CDR3 has 16 amino acids. V lost 5 bases, J lost 5 bases, and 10 bases stayed unmatched.

V usage is TRBV4-3 and J usage is TRBJ2-1; 11 nucleotides line up with TRBD2. The J segment lost 10 bases and the V segment lost 0 bases, leaving 8 bases of the junction unmatched. The CDR3 spans 16 residues. The germline V gene encodes CDR1 LGHNA and CDR2 YSLEER. As DNA, the CDR3 is TGCGCCAGCAGCCAAGATGTGGGGACTAGCGGAAGGGAGCAGTTCTTC. This encodes CASSQDVGTSGREQFF.

This clonotype was counted between two and nine times. The chain employs TRBV24-1 and TRBJ2-3; D might be TRBD1 (5 bases). The length of the CDR3 is 15 residues. V gave up 4 bases and J gave up 5 bases, with 15 bases separating them. The germline V gene has CDR1 KGHDR and CDR2 SFDVKD. CDR3 coding DNA: TGTGCCACCAGTGAGGCAGGGCGAGGAGTAGATACGCAGTATTTT. Its translation is CATSEAGRGVDTQYF.

The V gene is TRBV9, the J gene TRBJ1-1; a possible D gene is TRBD1 (6 bases). Between the trimmed V and J ends, which lost 3 bases and 3 bases, there was a span of 21 bases. There are 17 residues in the CDR3. Germline assignment: CDR1 SGDLS and CDR2 YYNGEE. The CDR3 DNA reads TGTGCCAGCAGCGAGACCTTCGGGGGGCGGGGGGACACTGAAGCTTTCTTT. Encoded protein: CASSETFGGRGDTEAFF.

In its sample, this clonotype was seen a few times. CDR3: CASIGIRTAHNQPQHF. CDR3 nucleotide sequence: TGTGCCAGCATCGGCATCCGGACAGCTCACAATCAGCCCCAGCATTTT. V usage is TRBV25-1 and J usage is TRBJ1-5; D might be TRBD1 (6 bases). Germline lookup yields CDR1 MGHDK and CDR2 SYGVNS. The CDR3 covers 16 residues. Deletions cut 7 bases from V and 3 bases from J, with 19 bases between.

This clonotype has only a few counts. CDR3 loop: CASSEAMGGPYGYTF. DNA of the CDR3: TGTGCCAGCAGTGAAGCTATGGGAGGCCCCTATGGCTACACCTTC. The rearrangement joins TRBV6-1 to TRBJ1-2; D is undetermined. Per germline, CDR1 MNHNS and CDR2 SASEGT. V dropped 0 bases and J dropped 4 bases, with 12 bases sitting between them. This CDR3 has 15 residues.

This clonotype occurred a few times. A read error may account for a junction end that differs from germline. The chain carries TRBV6-1 and TRBJ2-6; D is undetermined. The germline V gene has CDR1 MNHNS and CDR2 SASEGT. The CDR3 sequence is 17 residues long. The CDR3 sequence is CASSISQPYSGANVLTF. The CDR3 DNA follows: TGTGCCAGCAGTATTAGCCAACCATACTCTGGTGCCAACGTCCTGACTTTC.

This clonotype turned up a few times. This chain links TRBV20-1 with TRBJ2-1, with 8 nucleotides matching TRBD2. Looked up from germline, CDR1 is DFQATT and CDR2 is SNEGSKA (reference sequence). The V segment lost 1 base and the J segment 8 bases; nucleotides outside the gene matches: 13. The CDR3 extends over 16 amino acids. CDR3 sequence (DNA): TGCAGTGCTAGAGGGGCTAGCGGGCGGGTTGACGATGAGCAGTTCTTC. It yields the protein CSARGASGRVDDEQFF.